A single sample gave rise to the 8 T cell receptor beta chains below, sequenced in a study of cytomegalovirus exposure and HLA in healthy donors. Assay used: immunoSEQ multiplex PCR; TCRdb lists only in-frame clones, some missing. Of 200,000 or so clones listed, about 91% are singletons. Sequences were obtained from PBMCs. The receptors were sampled from a woman between 18 and 30 years old in good health and CMV-seronegative.

The V gene is TRBV28, the J gene TRBJ1-1, with D perhaps TRBD1 (6 bases). The ends were cut back, 5 bases at V and 1 base at J, with 14 bases in the middle. The CDR3 spans 15 residues. CDR1 is MDHEN, CDR2 SYDVKM, per germline. The DNA of the CDR3 is TGTGCCAGCAGTCCGGGGGGGGGCAGGAACACTGAAGCTTTCTTT. Encoded protein: CASSPGGGRNTEAFF.

The genes are TRBV28 and TRBJ2-7; no firm D call. Germline V CDR1 and CDR2: MDHEN, SYDVKM. Trimming pared 3 bases from V and 3 bases from J, leaving 12 bases between. This CDR3 has 14 amino acids. In nucleotides, the CDR3 is TGTGCCAGCAGTTTCGATTCTAAAAACTACGAGCAGTACTTC. It yields the protein CASSFDSKNYEQYF.

The V call is TRBV29-1, the J call TRBJ2-7, with D tentatively TRBD2 (5 bases). V was pared by 2 bases and J by 0 bases, with 5 bases between. The CDR3 is 12 amino acids. Germline V gene data show CDR1 as SQVTM and CDR2 as ANQGSEA. Here the CDR3 DNA reads TGCAGCGTTGAAACTAGCTCCTACGAGCAGTACTTC. This gives the protein CSVETSSYEQYF.

This chain connects TRBV5-4 to TRBJ1-2; D is ambiguous. The CDR3 length is 15 residues. V was trimmed by 0 bases and J by 0 bases, leaving 9 bases between them. The germline gives CDR1 SGHNT, CDR2 YYREEE (reference sequence). The CDR3 DNA is TGTGCCAGCAGCTTGGCGGGGATTGCTAACTATGGCTACACCTTC. Encoded protein: CASSLAGIANYGYTF. The entire variable domain, with the rest obtained from reference TRBV5-4 and TRBJ1-2, is as follows: ETGVTQSPTHLIKTRGQQVTLRCSSQSGHNTVSWYQQALGQGPQFIFQYYREEENGRGNFPPRFSGLQFPNYSSELNVNALELDDSALYLCASSLAGIANYGYTFGSGTRLTVV.

This chain uses TRBV7-9 with TRBJ1-2; 10 nucleotides match TRBD1. The CDR3 loop spans 15 amino acids. CDR1 and CDR2 (germline): SEHNR, FQNEAQ (reference sequence). J gave up 1 base and V 5 bases, and 4 bases lay outside the gene matches. CDR3 sequence (DNA): TGTGCCAGCAGCACCGGGACAGGGGTTAACTATGGCTACACCTTC. It encodes CASSTGTGVNYGYTF.

This chain links TRBV5-6 with TRBJ2-7; 10 positions match TRBD2. The germline V gene has CDR1 SGHDT and CDR2 YYEEEE. The trim removed 2 bases at V and 2 bases at J, leaving 7 bases unmatched. The CDR3 is made up of 16 amino acids. CDR3 sequence (DNA): TGTGCCAGCAGCTTCAGGACTAGCGGCACTGCCTACGAGCAGTACTTC. It specifies CASSFRTSGTAYEQYF.

The rearrangement links TRBV11-1 to TRBJ2-1; D not certain. Germline CDR1 and CDR2: SGHAT and FQDESV (reference sequence). Trimming stripped 5 bases from V and 0 bases from J, with 11 bases between. This CDR3 has 15 amino acids. Written as DNA, the CDR3 is TGTGCCAGCAGCGGCCGCGGCGTCTCCTACAATGAGCAGTTCTTC. Translating it yields CASSGRGVSYNEQFF.

The V gene is TRBV2, the J gene TRBJ2-7; the match to TRBD2 covers 11 bases. This CDR3 is 15 amino acids long. The germline V gene has CDR1 SNHLY and CDR2 FYNNEI. Trimming removed 5 bases from V and 0 bases from J; junction bases left unmatched: 3. The CDR3 region is CASSTGLADSYEQYF. As DNA, the CDR3 is TGTGCCAGCAGTACGGGACTAGCGGACTCCTACGAGCAGTACTTC.